This T cell receptor beta chain comes out of a study of blood T cell repertoires in COVID-19. At the level of the study: The cDNA or gDNA used as material had been derived from T cells, B-cell-depleted T cells, or PBMCs.

Authors' methods: Reference gene primer amplification yielded estimated nucleated cell counts. Clones were sequenced by immunoSEQ multiplex PCR, and TCRdb holds only the in-frame ones, with some missing. The V and J calls and clone size are taken from that table; D and trimming were inferred from the DNA. The sample has a few hundred thousand clones; 82% are singletons. The CDR3 consists of 13 residues. V lost 2 bases and J lost 5, with 6 bases in between. Germline CDR1 is MDHEN and CDR2 is SYDVKM. This chain links TRBV28 with TRBJ2-2, with D perhaps TRBD1 (5 bases). The sample taken for sequencing was peripheral blood. The clonotype comes from a woman aged 18-29 years with acute or convalescent COVID-19. The CDR3 loop is CASSLQGTGELFF. In DNA form, the CDR3 reads TGTGCCAGCAGTTTACAGGGTACCGGGGAGCTGTTTTTT.